This TCR beta chain was recorded in a study of OX40 agonist ivuxolimab in advanced cancers. This clone was recorded only once. Method: immunoSEQ multiplex PCR; TCRdb's copy keeps in-frame clones and lacks some. Of about 81,000 clones in the sample, approximately 94% were seen once. The sequenced sample was CD4+ or CD8+ T cells sorted from blood, obtained in a trial of the OX40 agonist ivuxolimab. The clonotype comes from an adult with an advanced solid tumor such as melanoma, head and neck, liver or kidney cancer.

The chain's CDR3 is CATSPTGYTSYNEQFF. For the CDR3, the DNA is TGTGCCACCAGCCCGACAGGTTACACCTCCTACAATGAGCAGTTCTTC. The genes are TRBV15 and TRBJ2-1; TRBD1 might be the D (6 bases). V lost 5 bases and J 0 bases, leaving 14 bases between the germline ends. The CDR3 is made up of 16 amino acids. Germline V gene data show CDR1 as LNHNV and CDR2 as YYDKDF (reference sequence).